This TCR beta chain was sequenced in a study of siplizumab effects on memory and regulatory T cells (dated by TCRdb to about 2019). Regarding the research as a whole: The study examined how the anti-CD2 antibody siplizumab affects alloreactive T-cell subsets in allogeneic mixed lymphocyte reactions built from human PBMCs.

What the work shows at the level of the full study, not this receptor alone: Sequences below about 10^-5 frequency were poorly captured, so only a minor fraction of alloreactive clones could be mapped to unstimulated subsets. Among mappable alloreactive CD4+ clones, the Treg-derived fraction averaged approximately 72% with siplizumab versus about 25% in control reactions. Roughly 80-95% of proliferating CD4+ or CD8+ clones could not be assigned a naive or memory phenotype. Siplizumab significantly lowered the cumulative frequency of alloreactive sequences that could be traced to unstimulated CD4+ memory T cells. Compared with memory T cells, unstimulated naive T cells appeared more diverse, and naive cells seemed to make a substantial contribution to the alloresponse. Whether proliferating Tregs from siplizumab cultures actually had suppressive function was not functionally confirmed.

V loses 4 bases of germline sequence and J loses 4 bases, and the interval between the two ends is 7 bases. The cysteine opens and the phenylalanine closes a CDR3 of 12 amino acids. Only the CDR3 part of the read is kept: 36 bases, read in frame from the first base. CDR1 SGHAT and CDR2 FQNNGV were looked up in the germline V gene. TCRbeta CDR3 sequencing was performed on sorted unstimulated T cells and on proliferating T cells recovered from mixed lymphocyte reactions. Fresh whole blood from roughly 10 HLA-typed healthy donors was used to isolate PBMCs. About this clone itself: The antigen it recognizes is unknown. No quality values exist for individual bases; no much larger clone is one base distant.

Library preparation used the immunoSEQ multiplex PCR assay. About 9.1 x 10^4 TCR templates per sample were assayed on the deep sequencing platform. Genomic DNA extracted from sorted T cells was used for TCRbeta CDR3 sequencing. The study's own analysis went as follows. The R programming language was used for clonal analysis of the TCRbeta CDR3 data. Comparing unstimulated samples against CFSE-low samples taken after the reaction was how alloreactive CD4+ and CD8+ clones were defined. Regulatory or non-regulatory origin was assigned to alloreactive CD4+ clones by matching of sequences to sorted unstimulated Treg and non-Treg repertoires. In TCRdb, the immuneACCESS table is reduced to in-frame sequences with V and J assigned. These tables do not hold every clone; where another copy was compared, an unresolved V gene accounts for under half, and the others remain unexplained. That table furnishes V, J and clone size, whereas the DNA furnished D and trimming. This sample comprises about 100,000 clones, 92% of them detected only once. Of the sample, 0.9% to 1.4% is held by the ten largest clones.

The sequenced material came from CD4+ T cells sorted from blood. The rearrangement joined TRBV11-2 to TRBJ1-1; the D gene remains uncertain. The TCR was taken from a human donor in good health. The CDR3 is CASSSRATEAFF. The DNA sequence is TGTGCCAGCAGCTCCCGGGCCACTGAAGCTTTCTTT.